A single sample gave rise to the 2 T cell receptor beta chains below, sequenced in a study of PD-L1 blockade in urothelial cancer. Measured with immunoSEQ multiplex PCR; TCRdb has only the in-frame clones, and not every one. Here the sample spans 100,000 or so clones, 91% being singletons. The sample was PBMCs, taken around atezolizumab (anti-PD-L1) treatment. All receptors derive from a woman older than 75 with urothelial cancer.

This clone was picked up one time. This chain links TRBV10-2 with TRBJ2-7; 8 bases match TRBD1. Germline CDR1 WSHSY, CDR2 SAAADI. CDR3 length: 14 residues. With 6 bases clipped from V and 2 bases from J, the junction kept 6 bases outside the gene matches. The DNA of the CDR3 is TGCGCCAGCAGGACCGGGACAGGTGCCTACGAGCAGTACTTC. Protein product: CASRTGTGAYEQYF.

This chain connects TRBV5-1 to TRBJ2-1; possibly TRBD2 for D (5 bases). The CDR3 runs 11 residues. Between the trimmed V and J ends, which lost 4 bases and 10 bases, there was a span of 9 bases. Germline CDR1 is SGHRS and CDR2 is YFSETQ. CDR3 DNA sequence: TGCGCCAGCAGCGCGGACTGGGAGCAGTTCTTC. Its translation: CASSADWEQFF.